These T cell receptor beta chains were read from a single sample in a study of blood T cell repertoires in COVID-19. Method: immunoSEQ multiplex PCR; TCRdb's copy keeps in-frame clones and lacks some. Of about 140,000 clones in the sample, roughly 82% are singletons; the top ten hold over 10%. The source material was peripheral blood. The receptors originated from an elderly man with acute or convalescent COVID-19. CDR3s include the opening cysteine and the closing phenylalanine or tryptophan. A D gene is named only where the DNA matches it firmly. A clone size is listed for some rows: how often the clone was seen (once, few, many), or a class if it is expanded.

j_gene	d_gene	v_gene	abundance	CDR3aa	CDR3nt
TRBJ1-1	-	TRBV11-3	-	CASSLDGDTEAFF	TGTGCCAGCAGCTTAGACGGGGACACTGAAGCTTTCTTT
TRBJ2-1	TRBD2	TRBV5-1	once	CASSSLAGGPVEQFF	TGCGCCAGCAGCTCCCTAGCGGGGGGGCCGGTTGAGCAGTTCTTC
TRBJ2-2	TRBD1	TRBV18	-	CASSIGTGLTGELFF	TGTGCCAGCTCAATCGGGACAGGGCTCACCGGGGAGCTGTTTTTT
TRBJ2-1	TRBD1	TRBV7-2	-	CASSFLTGDLQFF	TGTGCCAGCAGCTTCTTGACAGGGGATCTACAGTTCTTC
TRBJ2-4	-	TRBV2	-	CASRLDSLTSKNIQYF	TGTGCCAGCAGGTTGGACAGTTTAACTTCGAAAAACATTCAGTACTTC
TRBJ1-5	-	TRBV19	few	CASPKGQTYSNQPQHF	TGTGCCAGCCCGAAGGGGCAGACTTATAGCAATCAGCCCCAGCATTTT
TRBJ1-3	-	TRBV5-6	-	CASSSFGENTIYF	TGTGCCAGCAGCTCGTTCGGAGAAAACACCATATATTTT
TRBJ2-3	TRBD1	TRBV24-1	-	CATSDFIGQGWGTDTQYF	TGTGCCACCAGTGATTTCATCGGACAGGGCTGGGGCACAGATACGCAGTATTTT
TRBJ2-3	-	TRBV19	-	CASSPGHTDTQYF	TGTGCCAGTAGTCCGGGACACACAGATACGCAGTATTTT
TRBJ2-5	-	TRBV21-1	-	CASSKGVGEQETQYF	TGTGCCAGCAGCAAAGGGGTAGGAGAACAAGAGACCCAGTACTTC
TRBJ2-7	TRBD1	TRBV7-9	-	CASSLTGDEQYF	TGTGCCAGCAGCTTGACAGGGGACGAGCAGTACTTC
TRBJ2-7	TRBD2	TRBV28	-	CASSSQLGEGYEQYF	TGTGCCAGCAGTTCCCAGTTAGGGGAGGGTTACGAGCAGTACTTC
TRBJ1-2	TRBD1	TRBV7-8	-	CASSLEGQGYGGYTF	TGTGCCAGCAGCTTAGAGGGACAGGGATATGGAGGCTACACCTTC
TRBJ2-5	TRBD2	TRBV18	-	CASSPPGLQETQYF	TGTGCCAGCTCACCACCGGGACTACAAGAGACCCAGTACTTC
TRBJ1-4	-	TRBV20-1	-	CSASKPRLSEKLFF	TGCAGTGCTAGTAAGCCCCGGTTGAGTGAAAAACTGTTTTTT
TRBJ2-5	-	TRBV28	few	CASSIQGKETQYF	TGTGCCAGCAGTATACAGGGAAAAGAGACCCAGTACTTC
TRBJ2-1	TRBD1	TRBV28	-	CASSSRDRVGNEQFF	TGTGCCAGCAGTAGCCGGGACAGGGTTGGCAATGAGCAGTTCTTC
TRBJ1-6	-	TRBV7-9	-	CASSLDIWANSPLHF	TGTGCCAGCAGCTTAGATATTTGGGCAAATTCACCCCTCCACTTT
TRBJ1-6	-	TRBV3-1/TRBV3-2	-	CASSPDINSPLHF	TGTGCCAGCAGCCCGGACATCAATTCACCCCTCCACTTT
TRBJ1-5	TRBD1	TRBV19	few	CASRSSQGRRGQPQHF	TGTGCCAGTAGATCATCACAGGGGCGGAGGGGTCAGCCCCAGCATTTT
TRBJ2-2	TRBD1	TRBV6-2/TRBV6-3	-	CASSRDRGIDPVTGELFF	TGTGCCAGCAGCCGGGACAGGGGTATAGATCCGGTCACCGGGGAGCTGTTTTTT
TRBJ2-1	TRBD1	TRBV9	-	CASSPTGASRATEQFF	TGTGCCAGCAGCCCGACAGGGGCCTCACGGGCTACTGAGCAGTTCTTC
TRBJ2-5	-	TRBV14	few	CASSEDMTQYF	TGTGCCAGCAGCGAGGACATGACCCAGTACTTC
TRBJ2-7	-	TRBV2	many	CASSEGTEKQYF	TGTGCCAGCAGTGAAGGGACAGAGAAGCAGTACTTC
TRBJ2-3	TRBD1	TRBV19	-	CASSGTGLADTQYF	TGTGCCAGTTCCGGGACAGGGTTGGCGGATACGCAGTATTTT
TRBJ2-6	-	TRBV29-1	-	CSVAGTLSSGANVLTF	TGCAGCGTGGCCGGGACACTAAGCTCTGGGGCCAACGTCCTGACTTTC
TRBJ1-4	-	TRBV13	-	CASSSRLRDTREKLFF	TGTGCCAGCAGCTCGAGACTCCGGGACACCAGGGAAAAACTGTTTTTT
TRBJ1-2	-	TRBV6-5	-	CASTGRNYGYTF	TGTGCCAGCACAGGCAGAAACTATGGCTACACCTTC
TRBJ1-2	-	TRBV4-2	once	CASSQDRVVRGYTF	TGTGCCAGCAGCCAAGACAGGGTGGTGAGAGGCTACACCTTC
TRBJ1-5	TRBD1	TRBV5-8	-	CASSLQGGNQPQHF	TGTGCCAGCAGTCTACAGGGGGGTAATCAGCCCCAGCATTTT
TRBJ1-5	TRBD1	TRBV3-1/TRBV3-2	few	CASSQDRGQGSQPQHF	TGTGCCAGCAGCCAAGATCGAGGACAGGGCAGTCAGCCCCAGCATTTT
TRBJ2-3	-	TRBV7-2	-	CASSSMTSTDTQYF	TGTGCCAGCAGCTCGATGACTAGCACAGATACGCAGTATTTT
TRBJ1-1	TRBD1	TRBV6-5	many	CASTRGRATEAFF	TGTGCCAGCACCAGGGGGCGCGCCACTGAAGCTTTCTTT
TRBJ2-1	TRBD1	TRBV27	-	CASSLNRGPYNEQFF	TGTGCCAGCAGTTTGAACAGGGGGCCGTACAATGAGCAGTTCTTC
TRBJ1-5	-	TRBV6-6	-	CASKSGQGQPQHF	TGTGCCAGCAAATCAGGGCAGGGCCAGCCCCAGCATTTT
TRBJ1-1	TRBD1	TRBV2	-	CASSVQGALAFF	TGTGCCAGCAGTGTACAGGGGGCACTTGCTTTCTTT